What follows are 29 T cell receptor beta chains derived from one specimen sequenced in a study of cytomegalovirus exposure and HLA in healthy donors. Primers for the PCR totalled 60 Vbeta and 13 Jbeta. Generated by immunoSEQ multiplex PCR, the TCRdb table keeps only in-frame clones and is missing some. This sample carries some 93,000 clones, around 84% of them seen once, and the ten largest clones take approximately 3%. Sequenced: PBMCs. All receptors derive from a woman between 40 and 50 years old in good health and CMV-seronegative.

This chain uses TRBV28 with TRBJ2-2, with TRBD2 as a possible D gene (5 bases). Between the trimmed V and J ends, which lost 7 bases and 3 bases, there was a span of 12 bases. Germline lookup yields CDR1 MDHEN and CDR2 SYDVKM. CDR3 length equals 14 residues. CDR3 sequence (DNA): TGTGCCAGCAAAAGAGTGGGAGACACCGGGGAGCTGTTTTTT. Protein: CASKRVGDTGELFF.

The chain links TRBV29-1 to TRBJ1-2; 9 bases are a match to TRBD1. The CDR3 contains 14 residues. CDR1 is SQVTM and CDR2 is ANQGSEA in the germline V gene. The J segment lost 7 bases and the V segment lost 5 bases, leaving 11 bases of the junction unmatched. The DNA for the CDR3 is TGCAGCGTTACACTACAGGGGGCGTCTCGTGGCTACACCTTC. It encodes CSVTLQGASRGYTF. The full variable domain, rest sourced from reference TRBV29-1 and TRBJ1-2, is SAVISQKPSRDICQRGTSLTIQCQVDSQVTMMFWYRQQPGQSLTLIATANQGSEATYESGFVIDKFPISRPNLTFSTLTVSNMSPEDSSIYLCSVTLQGASRGYTFGSGTRLTVV.

The chain recombines TRBV19 with TRBJ2-5; the D is unclear. V shed 3 bases and J shed 5 bases, with 13 bases lying between them. The CDR3 consists of 14 residues. Germline CDR1 LNHDA, CDR2 SQIVND (reference sequence). This chain's CDR3 is CASSMRRGRETQYF. The CDR3 DNA reads as TGTGCCAGTAGTATGCGGAGAGGCCGCGAGACCCAGTACTTC.

The chain employs TRBV27 and TRBJ2-1; D remains ambiguous. The CDR3 has 15 amino acids. The germline V and J ends were trimmed by 4 bases and 4 bases, with 14 bases remaining between them. The V gene's germline CDR1 is MNHEY and CDR2 SMNVEV (reference sequence). CDR3 sequence reads: CASSSFSRDYNEQFF. CDR3 bases: TGTGCCAGCAGTTCGTTTAGTCGTGATTACAATGAGCAGTTCTTC.

The J gene is TRBJ2-3, the V gene TRBV5-6; TRBD2 matches at 8 bases. Germline V lookup: CDR1 SGHDT, CDR2 YYEEEE. V was pared by 6 bases and J by 3 bases, with 6 bases of the junction left unmatched. The CDR3 extends over 14 amino acids. The CDR3 nucleotides read TGTGCCAGCACCTACGGGACTAGTACAGATACGCAGTATTTT. It translates to CASTYGTSTDTQYF.

V gene TRBV28 combines with J gene TRBJ2-5; 12 positions match TRBD2. The CDR3 loop spans 15 amino acids. Germline values: CDR1 MDHEN, CDR2 SYDVKM. The J segment lost 5 bases and the V segment lost 10 bases, leaving 11 bases of the junction unmatched. The CDR3 protein is CATTTSGRGVETQYF. CDR3 in DNA: TGTGCCACAACGACTAGCGGGAGAGGAGTGGAGACCCAGTACTTC.

The chain is built from TRBV30 and TRBJ1-5, with D tentatively TRBD1 (6 bases). Trimming took 3 bases from V and 2 from J, leaving 8 bases between them. This CDR3 spans 13 amino acids. Germline V gene data show CDR1 as GTSNPN and CDR2 as SVGIG (reference sequence). CDR3: CAWSNRGNQPQHF. CDR3 DNA: TGTGCCTGGAGCAACAGGGGCAATCAGCCCCAGCATTTT. The full variable domain, its missing parts supplied by reference TRBV30 and TRBJ1-5, is SQTIHQWPATLVQPVGSPLSLECTVEGTSNPNLYWYRQAAGRGLQLLFYSVGIGQISSEVPQNLSASRPQDRQFILSSKKLLLSDSGFYLCAWSNRGNQPQHFGDGTRLSIL.

The chain couples TRBV7-2 to TRBJ2-1; 8 nucleotides line up with TRBD2. CDR1 is SGHTA and CDR2 is FQGNSA in the germline V gene. The junction had 17 bases not matched to a gene; V was cut back by 10 bases and J by 6 bases. The CDR3 runs 16 residues. The CDR3 loop reads CATNLSPGGRLNEQFF. The CDR3 region has the DNA TGTGCCACCAACCTTAGCCCGGGAGGGCGACTCAATGAGCAGTTCTTC.

V and J are TRBV15 and TRBJ2-1; TRBD1 aligns across 9 bases. Germline CDR1 reads LNHNV; CDR2 reads YYDKDF (reference sequence). The CDR3 contains 17 residues. J lost 8 bases, V lost 5 bases, and 16 bases had no gene match. The CDR3 coding sequence is TGTGCCACCAGCCAGAAACAGGGGGCTAGAGTGTTCGATGAGCAGTTCTTC. Encoded protein: CATSQKQGARVFDEQFF.

This chain links TRBV28 with TRBJ2-6, with D maybe TRBD1 (5 bases). Germline CDR1 reads MDHEN; CDR2 reads SYDVKM. CDR3 length: 12 residues. Trimming shortened V by 8 bases and J by 4 bases, and 6 bases separated the two germline ends. Written as DNA, the CDR3 is TGTGCCAGCCGGACAGGGGCCAACGTCCTGACTTTC. It codes for CASRTGANVLTF.

This rearrangement joins TRBV27 to TRBJ2-1; 10 bases fit TRBD2. The CDR3 has 15 residues. The V gene end was trimmed by 2 bases and the J gene end by 10 bases; junction bases not matched to a gene: 8. Germline V gene sequence: CDR1 MNHEY, CDR2 SMNVEV (reference sequence). CDR3 nucleotides: TGTGCCAGCAGTTTAGCTAGCGGGAGACCCCAGGAGCAGTTCTTC. It yields the protein CASSLASGRPQEQFF.

The V and J genes are TRBV2 and TRBJ2-1; 12 bases are shared with TRBD2. The CDR3 sequence is 15 residues long. CDR1 and CDR2 (germline): SNHLY, FYNNEI. Germline trimming cut 7 bases from V and 9 bases from J; bases unmatched to any gene: 10. Written as DNA, the CDR3 is TGTGCCAGCACTAGCGGGAGGGACTATAGCGCTGAGCAGTTCTTC. It specifies CASTSGRDYSAEQFF. The full variable domain, in which reference TRBV2 and TRBJ2-1 provide the parts outside the CDR3, is EPEVTQTPSHQVTQMGQEVILRCVPISNHLYFYWYRQILGQKVEFLVSFYNNEISEKSEIFDDQFSVERPDGSNFTLKIRSTKLEDSAMYFCASTSGRDYSAEQFFGPGTRLTVL.

By share, this clone counts as medium-sized. This sequence joins TRBV6-1 and TRBJ2-2; a weak D match, TRBD2 (5 bases). V gave up 3 bases and J gave up 6 bases, with 8 bases separating them. This CDR3 has 13 amino acids. Germline CDR1 MNHNS, CDR2 SASEGT. The CDR3 reads CASSDGEPGELFF. The CDR3, as DNA: TGTGCCAGCAGTGACGGGGAGCCCGGGGAGCTGTTTTTT.

The genes are TRBV6-5 and TRBJ2-3; 8 bases are a match to TRBD2. Trimming cost V 7 bases and J 5 bases; bases outside gene matches: 8. This CDR3 comprises 14 residues. Germline V CDR1 and CDR2: MNHEY, SVGAGI. CDR3 nucleotides: TGTGCCAGCACCAACGGGGGGGGCGGAGATACGCAGTATTTT. Amino acid sequence: CASTNGGGGDTQYF.

The chain couples TRBV27 to TRBJ2-1; D gene ambiguous. Trimming stripped 5 bases from V and 8 bases from J, with 13 bases between. Looked up from germline, CDR1 is MNHEY and CDR2 is SMNVEV (reference sequence). The CDR3 is made up of 13 amino acids. Here the CDR3 reads CASSRLGTYEQFF. The CDR3 region has the DNA TGTGCCAGCAGTCGGCTAGGAACCTATGAGCAGTTCTTC.

This clone was seen only a few times. The J gene is TRBJ1-5, the V gene TRBV28, with D unresolved. This CDR3 comprises 13 residues. The V end lost 5 bases, the J end lost 3 bases, and 8 bases lay between the germline ends. Germline lookup yields CDR1 MDHEN and CDR2 SYDVKM. The CDR3 DNA follows: TGTGCCAGCAGTCCACAGAACAATCAGCCCCAGCATTTT. It encodes CASSPQNNQPQHF.

The chain recombines TRBV29-1 with TRBJ1-2; 10 bases map to TRBD1. The CDR3 consists of 13 residues. The V gene end was trimmed by 3 bases and the J gene end by 5 bases; junction bases not matched to a gene: 3. The germline V gene encodes CDR1 SQVTM and CDR2 ANQGSEA. The CDR3 bases are TGCAGCGTTGAGCGGACAGGGGGGTATGGCTACACCTTC. Residues: CSVERTGGYGYTF.

This clone was counted at least ten times. The CDR3 is CASSRAGQNTEAFF. The CDR3 coding sequence is TGTGCCAGCTCACGCGCTGGACAGAACACTGAAGCTTTCTTT. The chain uses TRBV18 and TRBJ1-1; possible D gene TRBD1, 5 bases. This CDR3 comprises 14 residues. In germline, CDR1 is KGHSH, CDR2 LQKENI. Trimming took off 4 bases at V and 1 base at J, with 10 bases between the two ends.

The gene calls are TRBV10-3 and TRBJ2-1, with 10 nucleotides matching TRBD2. The CDR3 length is 22 residues. Trimming cost V 5 bases and J 8 bases; bases outside gene matches: 30. The germline V gene encodes CDR1 ENHRY and CDR2 SYGVKD. The CDR3, as DNA: TGTGCCATCAGTAAGATGTCTAGCGGGAGAGCACCCCTAGGTAAACGAACTGATGAGCAGTTCTTC. Protein product: CAISKMSSGRAPLGKRTDEQFF.

The V and J genes are TRBV29-1 and TRBJ1-2; a possible D gene is TRBD1 (5 bases). This CDR3 has 13 residues. Germline V CDR1 and CDR2: SQVTM, ANQGSEA. V gave up 4 bases and J gave up 4 bases, with 13 bases separating them. DNA for the CDR3: TGCAGCGTTGCGGAGGGGCAGGTCTATGGCTACACCTTC. Protein sequence: CSVAEGQVYGYTF.

The chain is built from TRBV5-4 and TRBJ1-3; a possible D gene is TRBD1 (5 bases). Looked up from germline, CDR1 is SGHNT and CDR2 is YYREEE (reference sequence). V was cut by 4 bases and J by 4 bases, with 15 bases left in between. CDR3 length: 15 amino acids. CDR3 bases: TGTGCCAGCAGCCCGGGTAAGGACATCGGAAACACCATATATTTT. Translating it yields CASSPGKDIGNTIYF.

This clone appeared a few times. The chain links TRBV4-2 to TRBJ1-2; 9 nucleotides align to TRBD1. Germline V CDR1 and CDR2: LGHNA, YNFKEQ. J was trimmed by 6 bases and V by 4 bases; bases with no gene match: 9. The CDR3 sequence is 15 residues long. For the CDR3, the DNA is TGTGCCAGCAGCCGGCCCCTGGGACAGGGTGATGGCTACACCTTC. Its translation: CASSRPLGQGDGYTF.

The rearrangement joins TRBV11-3 to TRBJ1-1; no definite D call. The CDR3 spans 13 residues. Trimming took off 2 bases at V and 2 bases at J, with 6 bases between the two ends. Germline V gene lookup returns CDR1 SGHNT and CDR2 YENEEA. CDR3 region: CASSLSGNTEAFF. The CDR3 DNA reads TGTGCCAGCAGCTTATCAGGTAACACTGAAGCTTTCTTT.

At least ten counts were recorded for this clone. This chain joins TRBV7-8 and TRBJ1-1; possibly TRBD1 for D (6 bases). Germline V lookup: CDR1 SGHVS, CDR2 FQNEAQ. The germline V and J ends were trimmed by 6 bases and 0 bases, with 14 bases remaining between them. This CDR3 is built from 15 residues. In nucleotides, the CDR3 is TGTGCCAGCAGGACGCAAGGGGGAATGAACACTGAAGCTTTCTTT. Protein: CASRTQGGMNTEAFF.

The chain recombines TRBV6-4 with TRBJ1-1, with D perhaps TRBD1 (6 bases). Between the trimmed V and J ends, which lost 0 bases and 1 base, there was a span of 9 bases. The germline V gene encodes CDR1 MRHNA and CDR2 SNTAGT. The CDR3 is made up of 15 amino acids. DNA for the CDR3: TGTGCCAGCAGTGACTCCCCGGGACAGAACACTGAAGCTTTCTTT. Its translation is CASSDSPGQNTEAFF.

This clone is a singleton in its sample. The V and J genes are TRBV10-3 and TRBJ1-2; 7 positions match TRBD1. Trimming cost V 4 bases and J 1 base; bases outside gene matches: 3. Germline V gives CDR1 ENHRY, CDR2 SYGVKD. CDR3 length: 14 amino acids. The CDR3 reads CAISGQGFNYGYTF. The CDR3 DNA follows: TGTGCCATCAGTGGACAGGGCTTTAACTATGGCTACACCTTC.

Only a few counts were recorded for this clone. The chain joins TRBV6-5 to TRBJ1-1; tentative D call: TRBD1 (5 bases). CDR1 and CDR2 (germline): MNHEY, SVGAGI. V was shortened by 5 bases and J by 8 bases, with 9 bases between the two germline ends. CDR3 length: 11 residues. The CDR3 DNA reads as TGTGCCAGCAGTCTGGGGGGAGAAGCTTTCTTT. This sequence encodes CASSLGGEAFF.

The sample holds a few counts of this clone. The chain joins TRBV4-3 to TRBJ1-1; maybe TRBD1 (6 bases). CDR3 size: 15 residues. V gave up 6 bases and J gave up 8 bases, with 22 bases separating them. CDR1 and CDR2 from the germline V gene are LGHNA and YSLEER. CDR3 sequence (DNA): TGCGCCAGCAGACCGACTATTACAGGGCGGGAGGAAGCTTTCTTT. Translated: CASRPTITGREEAFF.

V and J are TRBV6-5 and TRBJ1-3, with 7 bases identical to TRBD1. J was trimmed by 4 bases and V by 8 bases; bases with no gene match: 8. Germline V gene data show CDR1 as MNHEY and CDR2 as SVGAGI. This CDR3 region has 14 residues. The CDR3 is CASGYTGAGNTIYF. DNA for the CDR3: TGTGCCAGCGGCTATACAGGGGCAGGAAACACCATATATTTT.